This T cell receptor (beta chain) was observed in a study of cytomegalovirus exposure and HLA in healthy donors. Study findings and constraints: Reported results showed that the classifier diagnosed cytomegalovirus status with high specificity and sensitivity. Reports state that TCR beta sequences accurately predicted most subjects' HLA-A and HLA-B alleles.

Concerning this clone itself: The antigen is unknown.

This CDR3 comprises 15 residues. Germline lookup yields CDR1 SGHTS and CDR2 YDEGEE. The V gene end was trimmed by 4 bases and the J gene end by 8 bases; junction bases not matched to a gene: 12. PCR employed 60 Vbeta and 13 Jbeta primers. The data were produced by immunoSEQ multiplex PCR, yet TCRdb's version contains in-frame clones alone and is incomplete. There are roughly 110,000 clones in the sample; approximately 82% occur only once, and roughly 23% lies in the top ten. This receptor was identified in a man aged 25 to 40 in good health and CMV-seropositive. The chain has TRBV5-8 and TRBJ1-1, with TRBD1 matching 9 bases. Specimen: PBMCs. The CDR3 bases are TGTGCCAGCAGCCCCTACGGACAGGGGACGAGAGAAGCTTTCTTT. The encoded protein is CASSPYGQGTREAFF. Filled out from reference TRBV5-8 and TRBJ1-1, the complete variable domain reads EAGVTQSPTHLIKTRGQQATLRCSPISGHTSVYWYQQALGLGLQFLLWYDEGEERNRGNFPPRFSGRQFPNYSSELNVNALELEDSALYLCASSPYGQGTREAFFGQGTRLTVV.